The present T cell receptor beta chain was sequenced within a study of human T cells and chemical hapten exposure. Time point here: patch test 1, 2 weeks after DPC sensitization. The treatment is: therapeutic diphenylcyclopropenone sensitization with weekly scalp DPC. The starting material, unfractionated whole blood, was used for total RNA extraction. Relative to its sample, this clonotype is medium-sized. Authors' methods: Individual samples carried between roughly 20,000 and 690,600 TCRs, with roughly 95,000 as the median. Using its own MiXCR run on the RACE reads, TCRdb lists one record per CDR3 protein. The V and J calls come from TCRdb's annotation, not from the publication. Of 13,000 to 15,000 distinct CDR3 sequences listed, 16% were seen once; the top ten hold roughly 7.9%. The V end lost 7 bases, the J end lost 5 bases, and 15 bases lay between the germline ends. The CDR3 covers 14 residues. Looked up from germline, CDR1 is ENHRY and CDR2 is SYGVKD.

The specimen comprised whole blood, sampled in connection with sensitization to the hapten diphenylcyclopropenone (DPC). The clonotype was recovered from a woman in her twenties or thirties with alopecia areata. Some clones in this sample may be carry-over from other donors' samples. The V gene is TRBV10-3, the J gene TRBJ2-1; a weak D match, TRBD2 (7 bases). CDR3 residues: CAITKSGTNNEQFF. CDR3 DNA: TGTGCCATCACCAAGAGCGGGACAAACAATGAGCAGTTCTTC.